This T cell receptor beta chain was identified during a study of blood T cell repertoires in COVID-19. Across the study: COVID-19 samples collected from the United States, Italy and Spain covered acute and convalescent phases.

Per the germline V gene, CDR1 is SGHRS and CDR2 is YFSETQ. The CDR3 totals 15 residues. Trimming took off 3 bases at V and 7 bases at J, with 14 bases between the two ends. Per the authors' pipeline: Amplification with reference gene primers provided the estimates of nucleated cell counts. TCRdb's copy holds only in-frame clones and misses some; the assay was immunoSEQ multiplex PCR. V, J and clone size were drawn from that table, and D and trimming were deduced from the DNA. The sample shows 350,000 to 450,000 clones, around 87% of them seen only once. This chain connects TRBV5-1 to TRBJ1-6, with TRBD1 as a possible D gene (6 bases). The receptor's source is a woman between 55 and 75 years old with COVID-19, enrolled during active disease. The sample taken for sequencing was peripheral blood. CDR3 DNA sequence: TGCGCCAGCAGCTCACAGGGTATAGAGAATTCACCCCTCCACTTT. Translated: CASSSQGIENSPLHF.